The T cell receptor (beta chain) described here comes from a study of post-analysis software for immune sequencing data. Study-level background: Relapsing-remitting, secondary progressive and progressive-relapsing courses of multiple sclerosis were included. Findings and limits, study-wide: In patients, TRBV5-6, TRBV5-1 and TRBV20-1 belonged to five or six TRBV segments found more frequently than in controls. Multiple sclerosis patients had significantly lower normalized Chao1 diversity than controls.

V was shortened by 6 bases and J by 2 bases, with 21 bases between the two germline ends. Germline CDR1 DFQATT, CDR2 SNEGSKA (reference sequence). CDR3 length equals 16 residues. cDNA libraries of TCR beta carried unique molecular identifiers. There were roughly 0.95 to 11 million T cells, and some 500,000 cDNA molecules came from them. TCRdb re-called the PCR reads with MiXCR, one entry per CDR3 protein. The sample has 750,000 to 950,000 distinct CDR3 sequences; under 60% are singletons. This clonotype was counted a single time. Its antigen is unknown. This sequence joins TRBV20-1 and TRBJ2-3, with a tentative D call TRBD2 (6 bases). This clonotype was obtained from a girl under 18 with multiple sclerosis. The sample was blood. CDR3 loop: CSAVSGELGNTDTQYF. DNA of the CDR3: TGCAGTGCCGTTTCGGGGGAGCTGGGAAACACAGATACGCAGTATTTT.